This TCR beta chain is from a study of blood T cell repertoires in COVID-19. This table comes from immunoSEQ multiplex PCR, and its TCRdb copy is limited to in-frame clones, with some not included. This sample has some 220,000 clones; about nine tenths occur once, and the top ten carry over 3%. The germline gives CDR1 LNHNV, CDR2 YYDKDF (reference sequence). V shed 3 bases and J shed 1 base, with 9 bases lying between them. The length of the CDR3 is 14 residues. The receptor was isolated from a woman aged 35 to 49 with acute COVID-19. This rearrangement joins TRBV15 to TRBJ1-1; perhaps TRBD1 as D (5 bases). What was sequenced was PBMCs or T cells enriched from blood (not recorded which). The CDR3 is CATSSRVGNTEAFF. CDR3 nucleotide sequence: TGTGCCACCAGCAGCAGGGTAGGGAACACTGAAGCTTTCTTT.